These T cell receptor beta chains were read from a single sample in a study of cytomegalovirus exposure and HLA in healthy donors. Assay used: immunoSEQ multiplex PCR; TCRdb lists only in-frame clones, some missing. The table includes about 150,000 clones, approximately 80% detected once. Sample: PBMCs. These receptor sequences come from a male donor in good health and CMV-seronegative. Both conserved end residues are part of each CDR3. The order of the fields is clone size, J gene, D gene, V gene, CDR3 DNA, CDR3 protein. A D gene is named only where the DNA matches it firmly. Expanded clones are given a class, and other clones once, few, many or no size at all.

>NA|TRBJ2-3|TRBD1|TRBV6-4
TGTGCCAGCAGTGACGGACAGGGGGCAGATACGCAGTATTTT
CASSDGQGADTQYF
>NA|TRBJ2-1|NA|TRBV7-9
TGTGCCAGCAGCTTAAAAGGGACACCATACAATGAGCAGTTCTTC
CASSLKGTPYNEQFF
>NA|TRBJ2-3|NA|TRBV25-1
TGTGCCAGCAGCAGAGATACGCAGTATTTT
CASSRDTQYF
>NA|TRBJ2-2|TRBD1|TRBV7-7
TGTGCTAGCAGCCGACAGGGGCCGAACACCGGGGAGCTGTTTTTT
CASSRQGPNTGELFF
>once|TRBJ2-5|TRBD2|TRBV11-2
TGTGCCAGCAGCTTAAATAGCGGGGGGCCGGGGACCCAGTACTTC
CASSLNSGGPGTQYF
>few|TRBJ1-1|TRBD1|TRBV10-3
TGTGCCATCAGTGGGTTACAGGGGGCTAAAACTGAAGCTTTCTTT
CAISGLQGAKTEAFF
>few|TRBJ2-5|NA|TRBV2
TGTGCCAGCAGTGGCGGCGAGACCCAGTACTTC
CASSGGETQYF
>NA|TRBJ2-7|NA|TRBV27
TGTGCCAGCAGTTTCACGGACTCCGAGCAGTACTTC
CASSFTDSEQYF
>NA|TRBJ1-6|TRBD1|TRBV19
TGTGCCAGTAGTATTGGGACAGATAATTCACCCCTCCACTTT
CASSIGTDNSPLHF
>NA|TRBJ2-1|NA|TRBV6-5
TGTGCCAGCAGTTACGGGGTACCAGGGAATGAGCAGTTCTTC
CASSYGVPGNEQFF
>NA|TRBJ2-1|NA|TRBV21-1
TGTGCCAGCACCGGGACTAGCGGGGCCAGCTCCTACAATGAGCAGTTCTTC
CASTGTSGASSYNEQFF
>once|TRBJ2-1|NA|TRBV5-6
TGTGCCAGCAGCTTGGAGGGCGGGGCCGGGGTGGGTGAGCAGTTCTTC
CASSLEGGAGVGEQFF
>NA|TRBJ2-4|TRBD1|TRBV27
TGTGCCAGCAGTTTATCTACAGGGGGTCACATTCAGTACTTC
CASSLSTGGHIQYF
>NA|TRBJ1-1|TRBD1|TRBV19
TGTGCCAGTAGTACCCCGGGACAGGCGGCGGGCACTGAAGCTTTCTTT
CASSTPGQAAGTEAFF
>few|TRBJ2-7|NA|TRBV14
TGTGCCAGCAGCCCAGTTGGGCAGTTCTACGAGCAGTACTTC
CASSPVGQFYEQYF
>NA|TRBJ2-3|TRBD2|TRBV10-3
TGTGCCATCAGAGATACGCGGGGGGGCCAAACAGATACGCAGTATTTT
CAIRDTRGGQTDTQYF
>NA|TRBJ2-7|NA|TRBV19
TGTGCCAGTAGTTGGTCGGGAAGCTCCTACGAGCAGTACTTC
CASSWSGSSYEQYF
>NA|TRBJ2-7|TRBD1|TRBV23-1
TGCGCCGGTACGACAGGGGCGGTCTACGAGCAGTACTTC
CAGTTGAVYEQYF
>once|TRBJ2-5|NA|TRBV9
TGTGCCAGCAGCGTAGATGTGAGGGCCGGAGGGACCCAGTACTTC
CASSVDVRAGGTQYF
>NA|TRBJ1-6|NA|TRBV9
TGTGCCAGCAGCGTAGGTGGGAGTCACTCACCCCTCCACTTT
CASSVGGSHSPLHF
>NA|TRBJ1-2|NA|TRBV7-9
TGTGCCAGCAGCGCGTTGGCAGGGCATGGCTACACCTTC
CASSALAGHGYTF
>NA|TRBJ1-4|NA|TRBV5-5
TGTGCCAGCAGCCCTGAGGGGAGGTTTAGTAATGAAAAACTGTTTTTT
CASSPEGRFSNEKLFF
>NA|TRBJ2-7|NA|TRBV9
TGTGCCAGCAGCGTCGGTGGGCACGAGCAGTACTTC
CASSVGGHEQYF
>NA|TRBJ2-5|TRBD2|TRBV30
TGTGCAAGGGCGGGCGGGAGAGGGGAGACCCAGTACTTC
CARAGGRGETQYF
>NA|TRBJ2-1|NA|TRBV18
TGTGCCAGCTCACCAGGTGTGATGCAGGGGCTAAGCTCCTACAATGAGCAGTTCTTC
CASSPGVMQGLSSYNEQFF
>once|TRBJ1-1|TRBD1|TRBV5-4
TGTGCCAGCAGCTTGGGGAGGACAGGGGGCAGGAAGGGAACTGAAGCTTTCTTT
CASSLGRTGGRKGTEAFF
>NA|TRBJ2-5|TRBD1|TRBV10-3
TGTGCCATCAGTGGGACAGGGGGCTTAGAGACCCAGTACTTC
CAISGTGGLETQYF
>NA|TRBJ1-5|TRBD1|TRBV10-3
TGTGCCATCAGGGAGACAGGGGGCAATCAGCCCCAGCATTTT
CAIRETGGNQPQHF
>NA|TRBJ2-1|TRBD2|TRBV6-4
TGTGCCAGCAGTGAGGCGGGGGGCTCCTACAATGAGCAGTTCTTC
CASSEAGGSYNEQFF
>NA|TRBJ1-1|NA|TRBV6-6
TGTGCCAGCAGTTACTCGAGGGCGGGTTTAAGCACTGAAGCTTTCTTT
CASSYSRAGLSTEAFF
>NA|TRBJ2-4|TRBD1|TRBV4-1
TGCGCCAGCAGCCAACCCCGAGGACAGGGGATTTTGGCCAAAAACATTCAGTACTTC
CASSQPRGQGILAKNIQYF
>NA|TRBJ1-2|TRBD1|TRBV6-5
TGTGCCAGCAGTTACCGACAGGGGGCTCCCTATGGCTACACCTTC
CASSYRQGAPYGYTF
>NA|TRBJ1-2|NA|TRBV6-6
TGTGCCAGCAGTGACCGGCAGGGTTGGGGCTACACCTTC
CASSDRQGWGYTF
>NA|TRBJ1-1|NA|TRBV5-1
TGCGCCAGCAGCTTGGAGTCAGGCTTAAGGAACACTGAAGCTTTCTTT
CASSLESGLRNTEAFF